This T cell receptor (beta chain) was obtained from a study of blood T cell repertoires in COVID-19 (dated by TCRdb to the early 2020s). With respect to the entire study: Collaborator samples came from the United States, Italy and Spain and covered acute and convalescent phases of COVID-19. The prospective study material was composed of cDNA or gDNA derived from T cells, B-cell-depleted T cells, or PBMCs. Where available, HLA class I and class II types were taken from metadata supplied by the sample provider and were not determined by assay-based typing. The repertoires were made available in a free public database intended to serve as a resource for research on the immune response to SARS-CoV-2. The dataset comprised deeply sampled blood TCRbeta repertoires from subjects exposed to, actively infected with, or recovered from COVID-19. A de-identified subject ID, COVID-19 status, age in years and sex were almost always included in the sample metadata. The samples were drawn from the first 160 participants of the ongoing ImmuneRACE study and from 1,254 subjects provided by 6 global collaborators.

TCRbeta CDR3 regions were amplified from genomic DNA using the immunoSEQ Assay, a bias-controlled multiplex PCR. Per the source publication's procedure: The number of nucleated cells in each sample was estimated from the amplification of reference gene primers within the assay. Sequence reads were collapsed and filtered to measure the absolute abundance of every unique TCRbeta CDR3 rearrangement. For each sample, productive Simpson clonality was calculated as the square root of Simpson's diversity index across productive rearrangements. TCRdb limited this immuneACCESS table to in-frame rearrangements with V and J called. A share of clones is missing; checked studies link under half to unresolved V genes, and the rest is unexplained. The V and J calls and clone size were taken over from that table, and D and trimming were inferred from the DNA. Within this sample are nearly 350,000 clones, with 87% of them counted one time only. About 6.9% of the sample is taken by the ten largest.

Broad study findings and their caveats: The quantity of clinical and demographic metadata differed by source and by participant and was supplied without curation.

Between the V and J ends, shortened by 5 bases and 1 base respectively, the junction contains 8 bases. CDR1 and CDR2 are read off the germline V gene (reference sequence) as MNHEY and SMNVEV. Including cysteine and phenylalanine, the CDR3 has 13 amino acids. Only CDR3 DNA is held: 39 bases, read in frame from base 1. In Seattle, one collaborating source enrolled patients while the infection was active and tracked those patients longitudinally over the course of disease. Whole blood was collected in K2EDTA tubes by collaborating institutions according to the institutions' own protocols. For TCRbeta analysis, collaborator samples were shipped as frozen whole blood, as isolated PBMCs, or as DNA extracted from either sample type. A note on this clone: Which antigen it targets is not known. Base qualities are missing; no much larger clone stands one base away.

Recombination connected TRBV27 to TRBJ1-2, with the D gene too uncertain to name. The receptor comes from a woman in her fifties or sixties with COVID-19, enrolled during active disease. The sample consisted of peripheral blood. The CDR3 protein sequence reads: CASSLGSNYGYTF. The DNA sequence reads TGTGCCAGCAGTCTCGGGAGTAACTATGGCTACACCTTC.